This TCR beta chain was retrieved from a study of shared clonotypes between healthy human individuals. Study overall: CD4 naive and memory got three plates each, CD8 naive two, CD8 memory one. Study conclusions and caveats: There were few donors, and this limited the genetic and exposure-history diversity represented.

Evenly divided among several immunoSEQ plates was the genomic DNA of each subset. TCRdb's table, derived via immunoSEQ multiplex PCR, lists solely in-frame clones and lacks some. The sample yields around 690,000 clones, 90% seen once. The V gene lost 2 bases and the J gene lost 5 bases, with 7 bases spanning the gap. The CDR3 spans 13 residues. Germline values: CDR1 SGDLS, CDR2 YYNGEE. As concerns this clone: The antigen remains undetermined. Other nucleotide sequences from this sample produce the same CDR3.

CD8 memory merged CD45RO+ cells and CCR7-negative CD45RA+ TemRA cells into one population. Sequencing was done on a sample of memory CD8+ T cells from PBMCs. Subset described: CD45RO+ cells pooled with CCR7-negative TemRA cells. The V gene is TRBV9, the J gene TRBJ2-2; perhaps TRBD2 as D (5 bases). This TCR came from a man between 18 and 35 years old in good health. Some clones in this sample may be carry-over from other donors' samples. CDR3 in amino acids: CASSVAGTGELFF. In DNA form, the CDR3 reads TGTGCCAGCAGCGTTGCGGGTACCGGGGAGCTGTTTTTT.